Following are 27 T cell receptor beta chains from one sample sequenced in a study of neurological immune-mediated disorders. A single record per CDR3 protein comes from TCRdb applying MiXCR to the 5' RACE reads. The data contain some 37,000 distinct CDR3 sequences, under 13% of them seen just once; the ten biggest clones take up roughly 7%. Sequences were obtained from PBMCs. All receptors come from a woman in her thirties with HTLV-1-associated myelopathy (HAM/TSP).

This clonotype was seen many times. The chain combines TRBV3-1 with TRBJ2-2; a possible D gene is TRBD2 (5 bases). There are 22 residues in the CDR3. The germline V and J ends were trimmed by 0 bases and 4 bases, with 30 bases remaining between them. CDR1 and CDR2 from the germline V gene are LGHDT and YNNKEL (reference sequence). The CDR3 reads CASSQDRTMGILGDGFTGELFF. In DNA, the CDR3 is TGTGCCAGCAGCCAAGATCGCACTATGGGAATACTCGGGGATGGATTCACCGGGGAGCTGTTTTTT.

This clonotype has at least ten counts. The genes are TRBV27 and TRBJ1-1, with D possibly being TRBD1 (6 bases). Germline lookup yields CDR1 MNHEY and CDR2 SMNVEV (reference sequence). CDR3 length equals 10 residues. Trimming left V 9 bases short and J 7 bases short, with 9 bases between. CDR3 protein: CARGHLEAFF. CDR3 DNA: TGTGCCAGGGGACACCTTGAAGCTTTCTTT.

Many counts were recorded for this clonotype. This sequence joins TRBV12-3 or TRBV12-4 and TRBJ1-5, with D unclear. The CDR3 has 13 amino acids. With 3 bases removed from V and 6 bases from J, the gap between germline ends came to 9 bases. The CDR3 bases are TGTGCCAGCAGTTTTAAGGCGGGTCAGCCCCAGCATTTT. Protein: CASSFKAGQPQHF.

This clonotype was counted ten times or more. The chain carries TRBV10-3 and TRBJ1-5; no definite D call. Trimming shortened V by 6 bases and J by 5 bases, and 11 bases separated the two germline ends. Germline values: CDR1 ENHRY, CDR2 SYGVKD. CDR3 size: 13 residues. CDR3 DNA sequence: TGTGCCATCAGCCCGAGTCAGGATCAGCCCCAGCATTTT. Protein: CAISPSQDQPQHF.

With respect to this clonotype: A read error may account for a junction end that differs from germline. V is TRBV5-1 and J is TRBJ1-1, with 7 bases aligning to TRBD1. The CDR3 runs to 11 residues. Germline V lookup: CDR1 SGHRS, CDR2 YFSETQ. CDR3 DNA: TGCGCCAACAGGCAGGGGGGTGAAGATTTCTTT. Its protein is CANRQGGEDFF. The full variable domain, completed using reference TRBV5-1 and TRBJ1-1, is KAGVTQTPRYLIKTRGQQVTLSCSPISGHRSVSWYQQTPGQGLQFLFEYFSETQRNKGNFPGRFSGRQFSNSRSEMNVSTLELGDSALYLCANRQGGEDFFGQGTRLTVV.

This clonotype was seen at least ten times. The J gene is TRBJ1-1, the V gene TRBV29-1, with 7 bases aligning to TRBD1. The CDR3 extends over 11 amino acids. V dropped 3 bases and J dropped 10; count of bases not matched to a gene: 5. CDR1 is SQVTM, CDR2 ANQGSEA, per germline. This CDR3 reads CSVDPQGRAFF. For the CDR3, the DNA is TGCAGCGTTGACCCACAGGGGAGAGCTTTCTTT.

This clonotype is medium-sized within its sample. The chain joins TRBV27 to TRBJ2-2, with D uncertain. CDR3 length equals 12 residues. Deletions cut 4 bases from V and 4 bases from J, with 4 bases between. CDR1 and CDR2 (germline): MNHEY, SMNVEV (reference sequence). The CDR3 spells CASSYSTGELFF. The CDR3 DNA reads TGTGCCAGCAGTTACAGCACCGGGGAGCTGTTTTTT.

This clonotype has a count of ten or more. DNA for the CDR3: TGCGCCAGCAGCCAAAGCTCTGGGGCCAACGTCCTGACTTTC. It encodes CASSQSSGANVLTF. The chain combines TRBV5-1 with TRBJ2-6; D not resolved. Germline CDR1 is SGHRS and CDR2 is YFSETQ. The CDR3 runs to 14 residues. V was shortened by 4 bases and J by 0 bases, with 5 bases between the two germline ends.

This clonotype was counted many times. The genes are TRBV5-1 and TRBJ1-3; no reliable D call. The CDR3 covers 15 residues. Deletions cut 2 bases from V and 0 bases from J, with 9 bases between. Germline V gene sequence: CDR1 SGHRS, CDR2 YFSETQ. The DNA for the CDR3 is TGCGCCAGCAGCTTCACGGCAAACTCTGGAAACACCATATATTTT. This gives the protein CASSFTANSGNTIYF.

This clonotype was detected ten times or more. The CDR3 region is CASSQGMGMNTEAFF. The CDR3 DNA reads as TGCGCCAGCAGCCAAGGGATGGGAATGAACACTGAAGCTTTCTTT. The chain couples TRBV4-1 to TRBJ1-1; D not certain. From germline, CDR1 is MGHRA and CDR2 YSYEKL. The ends were cut back, 1 base at V and 0 bases at J, with 9 bases in the middle. This CDR3 comprises 15 residues.

This clonotype has ten or more counts. This rearrangement joins TRBV20-1 to TRBJ2-2; 7 nucleotides match TRBD1. Germline CDR1 reads DFQATT; CDR2 reads SNEGSKA (reference sequence). Trimming removed 6 bases from V and 5 bases from J; junction bases left unmatched: 15. This CDR3 region has 16 residues. This chain's CDR3 is CSARGQAVSTTGELFF. The CDR3 DNA is TGCAGTGCCCGAGGACAGGCCGTTTCGACAACCGGGGAGCTGTTTTTT.

This clonotype appeared many times. The V and J genes are TRBV18 and TRBJ1-5, with TRBD1 matching over 7 bases. V trimming: 4 bases; J trimming: 10 bases; junction bases outside the gene matches: 13. The germline gives CDR1 KGHSH, CDR2 LQKENI. This CDR3 region has 15 residues. The CDR3 DNA reads as TGTGCCAGCTCACAGGAGACAGGGCAATTTGGACCCCAGCATTTT. Protein sequence: CASSQETGQFGPQHF.

There are many counts of this clonotype. The chain has TRBV20-1 and TRBJ1-2; TRBD1 aligns across 11 bases. V lost 6 bases to trimming and J lost 13 bases; unmatched junction nucleotides: 10. The CDR3 runs to 12 residues. Germline CDR1 and CDR2: DFQATT and SNEGSKA (reference sequence). The CDR3 sequence: CSAPGQGDTSTF. The DNA for the CDR3 is TGCAGTGCCCCGGGACAGGGGGATACTAGCACCTTC.

This clonotype is labeled medium-sized. This chain joins TRBV10-3 and TRBJ1-1, with D perhaps TRBD1 (5 bases). Germline V gene data show CDR1 as ENHRY and CDR2 as SYGVKD. The V gene lost 3 bases and the J gene lost 3 bases, with 14 bases spanning the gap. This CDR3 is 15 amino acids long. CDR3 region: CAISDNRGRDTEAFF. CDR3 nucleotides: TGTGCCATCAGTGATAATCGGGGCAGGGACACTGAAGCTTTCTTT.

This clonotype was recorded at least ten times. The CDR3 region has the DNA TGCGCCAGCAGCTTAGGCGGCGCAAGTGATTGGAATGAGCAGTTCTTC. Amino acid sequence: CASSLGGASDWNEQFF. The chain has TRBV5-1 and TRBJ2-1; D is undetermined. Trimming left V 2 bases short and J 7 bases short, with 19 bases between. CDR3 length: 16 amino acids. CDR1 is SGHRS, CDR2 YFSETQ, per germline.

The table lists this clonotype with many counts. The V and J genes are TRBV7-2 and TRBJ1-2; 10 bases map to TRBD1. The CDR3 contains 15 residues. CDR1 is SGHTA, CDR2 FQGNSA, per germline. The junction had 10 bases not matched to a gene; V was cut back by 5 bases and J by 7 bases. CDR3 sequence: CASSRDRGRDSGYTF. The CDR3 DNA follows: TGTGCCAGCAGCCGCGACAGGGGGCGCGACTCTGGCTACACCTTC.

This clonotype was detected ten times or more. This rearrangement joins TRBV5-1 to TRBJ2-2, with D possibly TRBD1 on 5 matching bases. Trimming left V 2 bases short and J 4 bases short, with 12 bases between. The CDR3 has 15 amino acids. Germline values: CDR1 SGHRS, CDR2 YFSETQ. The CDR3 reads CASSFYQGGTGELFF. CDR3 coding DNA: TGCGCCAGCAGCTTTTACCAGGGCGGCACCGGGGAGCTGTTTTTT.

In this sample, this clonotype turned up many times. The V gene is TRBV5-1, the J gene TRBJ1-2, with D possibly TRBD1 on 5 matching bases. This CDR3 has 14 amino acids. CDR1 is SGHRS, CDR2 YFSETQ, per germline. With 4 bases removed from V and 4 bases from J, the gap between germline ends came to 14 bases. In DNA, the CDR3 is TGCGCCAGCAGCCGGGACCGCAACGCCTATGGCTACACCTTC. It is translated as CASSRDRNAYGYTF.

There are many counts of this clonotype. This rearrangement joins TRBV20-1 to TRBJ2-2, with TRBD2 as a possible D gene (6 bases). This CDR3 contains 16 residues. V lost 4 bases and J lost 3, with 18 bases in between. CDR1 DFQATT and CDR2 SNEGSKA come from the germline V gene (reference sequence). DNA for the CDR3: TGCAGTGCTAAGTCATCGTCGCGGGGCGACACCGGGGAGCTGTTTTTT. Translating it yields CSAKSSSRGDTGELFF.

This clonotype was seen at least ten times. The chain uses TRBV7-9 and TRBJ1-6; TRBD1 agrees at 7 bases. Germline V gives CDR1 SEHNR, CDR2 FQNEAQ (reference sequence). Trimming took 2 bases from V and 0 from J; bases not matched to a gene: 4. CDR3 length equals 17 residues. CDR3 sequence (DNA): TGTGCCAGCAGCTTATCGACAGGGAGCTCCTATAATTCACCCCTCCACTTT. This translates into CASSLSTGSSYNSPLHF.

This clonotype was picked up many times. This sequence joins TRBV5-1 and TRBJ2-7, with D possibly TRBD2 on 5 matching bases. Germline CDR1 reads SGHRS; CDR2 reads YFSETQ. The CDR3 has 13 residues. V shed 2 bases and J shed 6 bases, with 12 bases lying between them. The CDR3 spells CASSFLAALEQYF. The DNA of the CDR3 is TGCGCCAGCAGCTTCCTAGCAGCCCTCGAGCAGTACTTC.

This clonotype was detected many times. The J gene is TRBJ1-1, the V gene TRBV7-9; 7 bases agree with TRBD1. The CDR3 has 16 amino acids. The trim removed 8 bases at V and 0 bases at J, leaving 12 bases unmatched. Per the germline V gene, CDR1 is SEHNR and CDR2 is FQNEAQ (reference sequence). The CDR3 loop reads CASEPRTGTLNTEAFF. The CDR3 bases are TGTGCCAGCGAGCCCCGGACAGGTACCTTGAACACTGAAGCTTTCTTT.

In this sample, this clonotype turned up many times. The chain recombines TRBV5-1 with TRBJ2-2; D might be TRBD1 (6 bases). Germline lookup yields CDR1 SGHRS and CDR2 YFSETQ. CDR3 size: 15 residues. The ends were cut back, 0 bases at V and 5 bases at J, with 11 bases in the middle. The CDR3 nucleotides are TGCGCCAGCAGCTTGGCAGGGGACCGGACCGGGGAGCTGTTTTTT. Its protein is CASSLAGDRTGELFF.

This clonotype was seen many times. The V call is TRBV20-1, the J call TRBJ1-1; 7 bases match TRBD1. This CDR3 is 11 amino acids long. After removal of 6 bases from V and 8 bases from J, the junction contained 6 bases not matched to a gene. From germline, CDR1 is DFQATT and CDR2 SNEGSKA (reference sequence). This CDR3 is CSALRGREAFF. The CDR3 DNA sequence: TGCAGTGCCCTGAGGGGGCGCGAAGCTTTCTTT.

This clonotype has a count of ten or more. The J gene is TRBJ2-6, the V gene TRBV20-1; 7 bases fit TRBD1. This CDR3 has 17 residues. J was trimmed by 3 bases and V by 0 bases; bases with no gene match: 8. CDR1 and CDR2 from the germline V gene are DFQATT and SNEGSKA (reference sequence). CDR3 nucleotide sequence: TGCAGTGCTAGAGAGTCACTAGGGGGCAGTGGGGCCAACGTCCTGACTTTC. Translating gives CSARESLGGSGANVLTF.

In its sample, this clonotype was seen many times. V is TRBV20-1 and J is TRBJ1-2; 8 bases map to TRBD1. Trimming removed 0 bases from V and 4 bases from J; junction bases left unmatched: 10. Germline V CDR1 and CDR2: DFQATT, SNEGSKA (reference sequence). The CDR3 covers 16 residues. CDR3 residues: CSARDLTGDVAYGYTF. The CDR3 region has the DNA TGCAGTGCTAGAGACCTGACAGGGGACGTAGCCTATGGCTACACCTTC.

This clonotype has a single count. This chain connects TRBV12-2 to TRBJ1-1. TRBV12-2 has pseudogene status. This CDR3 has 24 amino acids. Here the CDR3 reads CASRSAQAHERGGRGQRRNTEAFF. The CDR3 DNA follows: TGTGCAAGTCGCTCAGCCCAAGCGCACGAGAGAGGAGGTAGAGGGCAGAGGAGGAACACTGAAGCTTTCTTT.